Described below is a single T cell receptor (beta chain) sequence and its context. There are 15 residues in the CDR3. Germline CDR1 is SNHLY and CDR2 is FYNNEI. V was clipped by 8 bases and J by 1 base, with 17 bases between them. The data stem from a study of blood T cell repertoires in COVID-19. Whole-study context: Sites across the United States, Italy and Spain contributed samples from acute and convalescent COVID-19. Sample material is recorded as cDNA or gDNA derived from T cells, B-cell-depleted T cells, or PBMCs.

In the original analysis: For nucleated cells, counts were estimated from reference gene primer amplification. Assay used: immunoSEQ multiplex PCR; TCRdb lists only in-frame clones, some missing. V, J and clone size were drawn from that table, and D and trimming were deduced from the DNA. The table lists under 250,000 clones, around 81% of them singletons. Sequenced input: peripheral blood. The receptor was isolated from a woman between 65 and 79 years old with acute or convalescent COVID-19. J is TRBJ2-5 and V is TRBV2; unclear D gene. CDR3 region: CASDSLEAAQETQYF. As DNA, the CDR3 is TGTGCCAGCGATTCCCTAGAGGCGGCCCAAGAGACCCAGTACTTC.